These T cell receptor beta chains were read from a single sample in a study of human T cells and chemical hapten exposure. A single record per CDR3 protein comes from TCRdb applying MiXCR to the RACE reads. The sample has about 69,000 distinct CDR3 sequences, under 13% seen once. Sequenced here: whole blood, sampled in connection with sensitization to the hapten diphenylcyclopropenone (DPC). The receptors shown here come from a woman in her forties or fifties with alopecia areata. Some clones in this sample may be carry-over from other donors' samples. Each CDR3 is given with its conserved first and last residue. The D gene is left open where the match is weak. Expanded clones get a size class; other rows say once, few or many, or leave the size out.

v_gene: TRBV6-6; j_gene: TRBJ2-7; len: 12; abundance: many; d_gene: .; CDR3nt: TGTGCCAGCAGTTCACTGAGTTACGAGCAGTACTTC; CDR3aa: CASSSLSYEQYF
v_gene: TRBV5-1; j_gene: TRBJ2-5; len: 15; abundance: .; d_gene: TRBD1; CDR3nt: TGCGCCAGCAGCCGCCTAGACAGGGTACAAGAGACCCAGTACTTC; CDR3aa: CASSRLDRVQETQYF
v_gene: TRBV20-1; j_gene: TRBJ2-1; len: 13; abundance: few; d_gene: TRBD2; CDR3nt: TGCAGTGCTGGGACTAGAAAGTACAATGAGCAGTTCTTC; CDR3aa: CSAGTRKYNEQFF
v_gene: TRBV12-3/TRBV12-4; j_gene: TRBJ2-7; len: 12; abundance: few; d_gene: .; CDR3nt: TGTGCCAGCATTCTCCGCTCCTACGAGCAGTACTTC; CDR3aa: CASILRSYEQYF
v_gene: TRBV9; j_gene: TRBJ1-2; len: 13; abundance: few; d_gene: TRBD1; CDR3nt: TGTGCCAGCAGGTCTAACAGGGGGGCTGGCTACACCTTC; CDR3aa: CASRSNRGAGYTF
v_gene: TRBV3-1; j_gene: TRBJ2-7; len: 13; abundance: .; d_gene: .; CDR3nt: TGTGCCAGCAGCCAGGCGGCTGTAGGGGAGCAGTACTTC; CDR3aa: CASSQAAVGEQYF
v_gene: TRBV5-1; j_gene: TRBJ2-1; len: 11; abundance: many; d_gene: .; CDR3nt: TGCGCCAGCAGCTCCTACAATGAGCAGTTCTTC; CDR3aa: CASSSYNEQFF
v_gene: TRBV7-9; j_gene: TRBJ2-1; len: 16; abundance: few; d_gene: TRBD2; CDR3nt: TGTGCCAGCAGATTACTAGCGGGAGTCCCCTACAATGAGCAGTTCTTC; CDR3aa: CASRLLAGVPYNEQFF
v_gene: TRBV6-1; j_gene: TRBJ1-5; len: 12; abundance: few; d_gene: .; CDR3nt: TGTGCCAGCAGAGAGGCGGGTCAGCCCCAGCATTTT; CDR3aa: CASREAGQPQHF
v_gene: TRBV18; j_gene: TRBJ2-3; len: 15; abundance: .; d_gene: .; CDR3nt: TGTGCCAGCTCACCAGGGCAGGCTAGCACAGATACGCAGTATTTT; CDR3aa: CASSPGQASTDTQYF
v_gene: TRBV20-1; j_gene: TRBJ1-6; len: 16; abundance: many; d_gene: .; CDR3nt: TGCAGTGCTAGAAAGAAGGAAGAAGGGCTTAATTCACCCCTCCACTTT; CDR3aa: CSARKKEEGLNSPLHF
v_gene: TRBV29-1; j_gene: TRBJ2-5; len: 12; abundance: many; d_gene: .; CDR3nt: TGCAGCGTTGACTCGATTCAAGAGACCCAGTACTTC; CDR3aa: CSVDSIQETQYF
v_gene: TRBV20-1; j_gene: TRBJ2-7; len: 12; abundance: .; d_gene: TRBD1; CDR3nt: TGCAGTGCTACTAGGACAGGGTACGAGCAGTACTTC; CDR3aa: CSATRTGYEQYF
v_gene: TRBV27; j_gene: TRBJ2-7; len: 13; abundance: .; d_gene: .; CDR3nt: TGTGCCAGCTCAATCAATTGGGCAGGCGAGCAGTACTTC; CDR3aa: CASSINWAGEQYF
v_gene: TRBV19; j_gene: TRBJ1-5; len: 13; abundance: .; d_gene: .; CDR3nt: TGTGCCAGTAGTATAGATCGCGGGCAGCCCCAGCATTTT; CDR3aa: CASSIDRGQPQHF
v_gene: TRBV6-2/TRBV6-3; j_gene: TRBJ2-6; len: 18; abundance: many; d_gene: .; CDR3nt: TGTGCCAGCAGTTACTCGACGCTGCTACTTCCTGGGGCCAACGTCCTGACTTTC; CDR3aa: CASSYSTLLLPGANVLTF
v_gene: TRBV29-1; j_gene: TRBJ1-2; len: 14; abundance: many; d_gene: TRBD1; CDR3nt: TGCAGCGTCTCACCCGACAGGGGAGGCTATGGCTACACCTTC; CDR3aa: CSVSPDRGGYGYTF
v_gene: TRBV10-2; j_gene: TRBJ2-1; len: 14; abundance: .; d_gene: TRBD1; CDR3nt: TGCGCCAGCAGTGCGACGACAGGGGGTCTTGAGCAGTTCTTC; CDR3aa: CASSATTGGLEQFF